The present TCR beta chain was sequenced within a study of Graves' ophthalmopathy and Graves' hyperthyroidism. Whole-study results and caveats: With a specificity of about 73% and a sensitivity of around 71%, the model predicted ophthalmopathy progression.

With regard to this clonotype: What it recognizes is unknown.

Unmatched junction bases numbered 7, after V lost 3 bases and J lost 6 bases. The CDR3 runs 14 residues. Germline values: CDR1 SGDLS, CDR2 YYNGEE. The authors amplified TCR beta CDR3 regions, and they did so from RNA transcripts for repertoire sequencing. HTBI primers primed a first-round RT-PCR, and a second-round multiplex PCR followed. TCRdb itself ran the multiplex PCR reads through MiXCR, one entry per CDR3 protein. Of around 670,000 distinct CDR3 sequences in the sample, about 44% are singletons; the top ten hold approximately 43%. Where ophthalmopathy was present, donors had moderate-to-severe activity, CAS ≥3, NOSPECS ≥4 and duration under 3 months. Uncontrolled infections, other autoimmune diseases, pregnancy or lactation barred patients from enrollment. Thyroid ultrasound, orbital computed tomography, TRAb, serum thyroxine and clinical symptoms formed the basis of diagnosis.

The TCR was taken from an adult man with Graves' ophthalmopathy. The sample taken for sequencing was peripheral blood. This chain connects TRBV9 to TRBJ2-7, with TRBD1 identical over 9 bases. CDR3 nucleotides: TGTGCCAGCAGCGCCGGGACAGGGAGGGTCGAGCAGTACTTC. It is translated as CASSAGTGRVEQYF.